This T cell receptor (beta chain) was profiled in a study of blood T cell repertoires in COVID-19 (dated by TCRdb to 2020 to 2022). Background on the whole study: The collaborator samples originated in the United States, Italy and Spain and spanned the acute and convalescent phases of COVID-19. The repertoires were made available in a free public database intended to serve as a resource for research on the immune response to SARS-CoV-2. HLA class I and class II types, where available, came from metadata supplied by the sample provider rather than from assay-based typing. The prospective study material was composed of cDNA or gDNA derived from T cells, B-cell-depleted T cells, or PBMCs. Subjects who had been exposed to COVID-19, were actively infected with it, or had recovered from it provided the deeply sampled blood TCRbeta repertoires that made up the dataset. Sample metadata almost always included a de-identified subject ID, COVID-19 status, age in years and sex. Samples were obtained from the ongoing ImmuneRACE study (first 160 participants) and from approximately 1,200 subjects provided by 6 global collaborators.

Relative to germline, V is missing 6 bases and J is missing 4 bases, with 6 bases of the junction outside any gene match. The CDR3 measures 15 amino acids from cysteine to phenylalanine. CDR3 DNA is the only sequence kept; it has 45 bases, read in frame from the first base. From the germline V gene, CDR1 is SGHRS and CDR2 is YFSETQ. Enrolling through a virtual design, the prospective study's participants ranged in age from roughly 18 to 90 years and lived across roughly 24 United States geographic areas. Cohort assignment in the prospective study relied on participant-reported clinical history from a screening survey and a study questionnaire. Recovered participants in ImmuneRACE Cohort 3 were defined as having two consecutive negative NP/OP PCR tests, clearance from a healthcare professional, or resolution of symptoms. In the prospective study, whole blood, serum and a nasopharyngeal or oropharyngeal swab were collected from each participant by mobile phlebotomists. Prospective study participants could optionally give additional blood draws and questionnaires over a 2-month period. Prospective study blood samples were shipped either frozen or at room temperature before DNA extraction.

TCRbeta CDR3 regions were amplified from genomic DNA by means of the immunoSEQ Assay, a bias-controlled multiplex PCR. The authors' analysis ran thus. The number of nucleated cells in each sample was estimated from the amplification of reference gene primers within the assay. To quantify the absolute abundance of each unique TCRbeta CDR3 rearrangement, sequence reads were collapsed and filtered. For each sample, productive Simpson clonality was calculated as the square root of Simpson's diversity index across productive rearrangements. TCRdb limited this immuneACCESS table to in-frame rearrangements with V and J called. A share of clones is missing; checked studies link under half to unresolved V genes, and the rest is unexplained. V and J calls and clone size are as listed in that table; D and trimming were resolved from the DNA. The sample data list over 200,000 clones, and about four fifths of these were observed just once. The ten largest make up about 2% of the sample.

Worth noting for this clone: No antigen is known for it. The sample holds no much larger clone one base away, and base qualities are not on file.

General study outcomes and caveats: How much clinical and demographic metadata was included differed by source and by participant, and the metadata was provided uncurated.

This receptor was obtained from a man aged 55 to 70 who had recovered from COVID-19. Sequenced input: PBMCs or T cells enriched from blood (not recorded which). The receptor chain draws on TRBV5-1 and TRBJ2-3, with TRBD2 identical over 12 junction bases. In nucleotides, the sequence is TGCGCCAGCAAGCTAGCGGGGGGGCCTTCAGATACGCAGTATTTT. This yields the protein CASKLAGGPSDTQYF.